Described below is a single T cell receptor beta chain sequence and its context. The data are from a study of OX40 agonist ivuxolimab in advanced cancers. Assay used: immunoSEQ multiplex PCR; TCRdb lists only in-frame clones, some missing. The table lists 45,000 to 65,000 clones, around 84% of them singletons, with more than 10% in the top ten. The sequence derives from an adult with an advanced solid tumor such as melanoma, head and neck, liver or kidney cancer. This specimen was CD4+ or CD8+ T cells sorted from blood, taken in a trial of the OX40 agonist ivuxolimab.

The CDR3 nucleotides read TGTGCCAGCAGCTTGGTAGGACAGGGTCCCGCCAATGAGCAGTTCTTC. This codes for CASSLVGQGPANEQFF. The chain is built from TRBV5-5 and TRBJ2-1; TRBD1 agrees at 8 bases. V dropped 0 bases and J dropped 6; count of bases not matched to a gene: 8. From germline, CDR1 is SGHKS and CDR2 YYEKEE (reference sequence). The length of the CDR3 is 16 residues.